This T cell receptor (beta chain) appears in the sequencing data of a study of T cell responses to AZD1222 COVID-19 vaccine. As for the study in general: The analysis combined second doses at about 4 or about 12 weeks.

Using immunoSEQ multiplex PCR, the repertoire was profiled, and TCRdb retains in-frame clones only, with some absent. Of about 120,000 clones listed, 70% to 90% are singletons. The CDR3 loop spans 14 amino acids. Germline assignment: CDR1 SGHRS and CDR2 YFSETQ. V gave up 4 bases and J gave up 11 bases; unmatched junction bases: 13. Comments on this clone: Its specificity is unknown.

General observations from the study: Only a handful of AZD1222 recipients were seropositive at baseline. CD4 TCRs associated with vaccination spanned spike, dominating at 160-218 and 743-854.

Sequenced material: peripheral blood, taken on day 0 of AZD1222 vaccination. The TCR comes from an adult in good health. V and J are TRBV5-1 and TRBJ1-1, with 8 bases aligning to TRBD1. CDR3 protein: CASSPDRVEVGAFF. In DNA, the CDR3 is TGCGCCAGCAGCCCGGACAGGGTTGAAGTAGGGGCTTTCTTT.